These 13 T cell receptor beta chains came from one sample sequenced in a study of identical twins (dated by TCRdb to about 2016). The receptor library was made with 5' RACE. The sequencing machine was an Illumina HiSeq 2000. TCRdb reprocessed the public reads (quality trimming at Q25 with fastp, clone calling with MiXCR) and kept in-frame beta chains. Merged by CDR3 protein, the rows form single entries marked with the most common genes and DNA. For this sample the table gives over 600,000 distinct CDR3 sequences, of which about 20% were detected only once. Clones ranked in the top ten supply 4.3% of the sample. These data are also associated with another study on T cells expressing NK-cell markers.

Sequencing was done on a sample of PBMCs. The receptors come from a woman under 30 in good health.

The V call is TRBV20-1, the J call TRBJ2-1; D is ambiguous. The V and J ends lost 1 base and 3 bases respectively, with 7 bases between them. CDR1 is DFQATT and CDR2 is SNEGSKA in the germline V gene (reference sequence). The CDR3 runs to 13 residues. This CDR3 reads CSARVNSYNEQFF. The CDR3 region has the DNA TGCAGTGCTAGAGTAAATAGCTACAATGAGCAGTTCTTC.

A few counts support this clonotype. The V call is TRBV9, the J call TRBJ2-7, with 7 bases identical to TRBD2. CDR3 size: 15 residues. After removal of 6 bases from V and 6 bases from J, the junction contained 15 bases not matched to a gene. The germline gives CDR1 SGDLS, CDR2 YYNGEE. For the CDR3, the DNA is TGTGCCAGCAATACCACCCGGAAGCGGGACTGCGAGCAGTACTTC. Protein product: CASNTTRKRDCEQYF. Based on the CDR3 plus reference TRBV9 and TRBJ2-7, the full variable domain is DSGVTQTPKHLITATGQRVTLRCSPRSGDLSVYWYQQSLDQGLQFLIQYYNGEERAKGNILERFSAQQFPDLHSELNLSSLELGDSALYFCASNTTRKRDCEQYFGPGTRLTVT.

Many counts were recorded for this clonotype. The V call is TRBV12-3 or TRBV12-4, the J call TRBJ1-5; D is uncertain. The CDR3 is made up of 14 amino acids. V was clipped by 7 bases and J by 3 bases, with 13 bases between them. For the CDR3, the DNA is TGTGCCAGCACGGCAGCTAATCTCAATCAGCCCCAGCATTTT. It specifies CASTAANLNQPQHF.

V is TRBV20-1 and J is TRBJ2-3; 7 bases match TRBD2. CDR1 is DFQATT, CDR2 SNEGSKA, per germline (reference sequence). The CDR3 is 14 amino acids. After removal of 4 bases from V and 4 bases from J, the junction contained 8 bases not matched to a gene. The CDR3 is CSAKDIGRSDTQYF. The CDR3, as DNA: TGCAGTGCTAAGGATATCGGGAGGTCAGATACGCAGTATTTT.

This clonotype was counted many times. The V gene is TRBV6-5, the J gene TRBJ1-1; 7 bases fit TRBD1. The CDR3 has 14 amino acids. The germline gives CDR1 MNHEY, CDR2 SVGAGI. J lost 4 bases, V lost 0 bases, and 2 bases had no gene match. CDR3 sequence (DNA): TGTGCCAGCAGTTACTCGTCAGGGGGCACTGAAGCTTTCTTT. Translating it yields CASSYSSGGTEAFF.

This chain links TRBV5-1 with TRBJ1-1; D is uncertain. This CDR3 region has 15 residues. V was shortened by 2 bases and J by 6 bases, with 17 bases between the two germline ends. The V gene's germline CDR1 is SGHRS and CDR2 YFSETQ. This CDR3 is CASSFTGSGPAEAFF. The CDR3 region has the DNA TGCGCCAGCAGCTTTACGGGTAGCGGACCGGCTGAAGCTTTCTTT.

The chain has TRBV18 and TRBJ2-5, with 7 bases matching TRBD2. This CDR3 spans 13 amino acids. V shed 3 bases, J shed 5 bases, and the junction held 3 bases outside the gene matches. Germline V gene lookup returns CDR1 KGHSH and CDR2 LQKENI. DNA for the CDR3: TGTGCCAGCTCACCCGACGGGAGGGAGACCCAGTACTTC. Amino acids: CASSPDGRETQYF.

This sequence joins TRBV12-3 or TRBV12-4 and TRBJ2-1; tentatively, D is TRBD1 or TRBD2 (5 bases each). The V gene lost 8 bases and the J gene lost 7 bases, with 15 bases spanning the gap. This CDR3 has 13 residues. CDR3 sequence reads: CASGEGLLNEQFF. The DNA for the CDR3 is TGTGCCAGCGGAGAGGGGCTATTAAATGAGCAGTTCTTC.

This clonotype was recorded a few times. For the CDR3, the DNA is TGCAGTGCTAGAGATTCTCCCCGGGAGCCTAGCACAGATACGCAGTATTTT. Amino acids: CSARDSPREPSTDTQYF. The chain carries TRBV20-1 and TRBJ2-3; tentative D call: TRBD2 (6 bases). V dropped 0 bases and J dropped 0 bases, with 16 bases sitting between them. This CDR3 spans 17 amino acids. CDR1 is DFQATT, CDR2 SNEGSKA, per germline (reference sequence).

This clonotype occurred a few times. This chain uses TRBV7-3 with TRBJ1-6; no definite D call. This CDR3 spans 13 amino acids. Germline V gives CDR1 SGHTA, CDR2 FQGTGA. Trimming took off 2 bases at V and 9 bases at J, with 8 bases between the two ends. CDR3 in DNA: TGTGCCAGCAGCTTATCCGATCTTTCACCCCTCCACTTT. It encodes CASSLSDLSPLHF.

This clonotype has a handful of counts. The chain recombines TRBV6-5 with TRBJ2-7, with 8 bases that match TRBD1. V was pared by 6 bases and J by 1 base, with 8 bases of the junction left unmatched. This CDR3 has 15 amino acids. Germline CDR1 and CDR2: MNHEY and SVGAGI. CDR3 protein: CASRYGQGGSYEQYF. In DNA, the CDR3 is TGTGCCAGCAGGTACGGACAGGGCGGTTCCTACGAGCAGTACTTC.

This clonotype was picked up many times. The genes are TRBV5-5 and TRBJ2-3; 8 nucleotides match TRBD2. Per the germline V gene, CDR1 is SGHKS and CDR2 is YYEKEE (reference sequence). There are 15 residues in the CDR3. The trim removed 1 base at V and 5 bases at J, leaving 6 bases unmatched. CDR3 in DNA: TGTGCCAGCAGCTTGCGAGCGGGAGAGGGAGATACGCAGTATTTT. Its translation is CASSLRAGEGDTQYF.

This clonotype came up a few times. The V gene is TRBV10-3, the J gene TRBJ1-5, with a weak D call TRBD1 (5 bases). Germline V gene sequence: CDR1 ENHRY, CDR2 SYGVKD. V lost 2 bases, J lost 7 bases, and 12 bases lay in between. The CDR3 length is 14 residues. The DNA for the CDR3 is TGTGCCATCAGTGAGGGGTTTGGGGGGCAGCCCCAGCATTTT. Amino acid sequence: CAISEGFGGQPQHF.